Listed here are 8 T cell receptor beta chains from one sample, sequenced in a study of OX40 agonist ivuxolimab in advanced cancers. Libraries were prepared by immunoSEQ multiplex PCR; TCRdb keeps only in-frame clonotypes and omits some of them. The data hold tens of thousands of clones, with roughly four fifths observed a single time. The sample consisted of CD4+ or CD8+ T cells sorted from blood, taken in a trial of the OX40 agonist ivuxolimab. These receptor sequences come from an adult with an advanced solid tumor such as melanoma, head and neck, liver or kidney cancer.

The V gene is TRBV27, the J gene TRBJ1-4, with D maybe TRBD1 (5 bases). The CDR3 is 17 amino acids. Germline lookup yields CDR1 MNHEY and CDR2 SMNVEV (reference sequence). V was pared by 6 bases and J by 5 bases, with 22 bases between. The CDR3 loop is CASSPGTAIFSNEKLFF. For the CDR3, the DNA is TGTGCCAGCAGCCCCGGGACGGCTATATTTTCAAATGAAAAACTGTTTTTT.

The genes are TRBV13 and TRBJ2-7, with a possible D match to TRBD1 (6 bases). The V gene's germline CDR1 is PRHDT and CDR2 FYEKMQ (reference sequence). Deletions cut 6 bases from V and 6 bases from J, with 15 bases between. CDR3 length: 13 amino acids. The CDR3 DNA reads as TGTGCCAGCAGAAAGTCAGGGGTAGGCGAGCAGTACTTC. Its translation is CASRKSGVGEQYF. The full variable domain, rest sourced from reference TRBV13 and TRBJ2-7, is AAGVIQSPRHLIKEKRETATLKCYPIPRHDTVYWYQQGPGQDPQFLISFYEKMQSDKGSIPDRFSAQQFSDYHSELNMSSLELGDSALYFCASRKSGVGEQYFGPGTRLTVT.

This rearrangement joins TRBV7-2 to TRBJ1-5; unclear D gene. Between the trimmed V and J ends, which lost 5 bases and 6 bases, there was a span of 11 bases. The CDR3 runs 13 residues. Germline V gene sequence: CDR1 SGHTA, CDR2 FQGNSA. CDR3 nucleotide sequence: TGTGCCAGCAGCCAAGCCGCCCGTCAGCCCCAGCATTTT. Its translation: CASSQAARQPQHF.

Comment on this clone: The sample has other DNA sequences that encode this CDR3 too. The chain is built from TRBV6-5 and TRBJ2-7, with TRBD2 as a possible D gene (5 bases). The CDR3 loop spans 14 amino acids. Trimming removed 0 bases at V and 3 bases at J, with 9 bases between. Germline values: CDR1 MNHEY, CDR2 SVGAGI. CDR3 bases: TGTGCCAGCAGTTACTCTGCGGGCTACTACGAGCAGTACTTC. It specifies CASSYSAGYYEQYF.

This clone occurred a few times. This chain joins TRBV2 and TRBJ1-2, with 8 bases that match TRBD1. V gave up 6 bases and J gave up 4 bases; unmatched junction bases: 7. This CDR3 is 14 amino acids long. Per the germline V gene, CDR1 is SNHLY and CDR2 is FYNNEI. In DNA form, the CDR3 reads TGTGCCAGCAGCGGACAGGGCCAAGGCTATGGCTACACCTTC. Translating gives CASSGQGQGYGYTF.

The V call is TRBV19, the J call TRBJ1-5, with 10 positions matching TRBD1. The trim removed 1 base at V and 2 bases at J, leaving 11 bases unmatched. The CDR3 spans 19 residues. The germline gives CDR1 LNHDA, CDR2 SQIVND (reference sequence). The CDR3 region is CASSIGPGQGFMGNQPQHF. Here the CDR3 DNA reads TGTGCCAGTAGTATAGGGCCGGGACAGGGGTTTATGGGCAATCAGCCCCAGCATTTT.

The chain recombines TRBV7-9 with TRBJ2-2; a weak D match, TRBD2 (6 bases). The germline V gene encodes CDR1 SEHNR and CDR2 FQNEAQ (reference sequence). V gave up 8 bases and J gave up 0 bases, with 16 bases separating them. This CDR3 contains 16 residues. The CDR3 nucleotides are TGTGCCAGCGGGCCCGGGGGTAGTACGAACACCGGGGAGCTGTTTTTT. Its translation: CASGPGGSTNTGELFF.

The chain carries TRBV28 and TRBJ2-7; 8 bases fit TRBD1. Germline V gene lookup returns CDR1 MDHEN and CDR2 SYDVKM. CDR3 length: 13 residues. V lost 6 bases to trimming and J lost 6 bases; unmatched junction nucleotides: 7. CDR3 coding DNA: TGTGCCAGCAGGGTAGGACAGGGTGCCGAGCAGTACTTC. Encoded protein: CASRVGQGAEQYF.